These 5 T cell receptor beta chains came from one sample sequenced in a study of blood T cell repertoires in COVID-19. Clones were sequenced by immunoSEQ multiplex PCR, and TCRdb holds only the in-frame ones, with some missing. The sample has roughly 86,000 clones; 91% are singletons. Sequenced input: peripheral blood. The receptors originated from a woman aged 45-65 years in a cohort sampled during active COVID-19.

This sequence joins TRBV7-8 and TRBJ2-1; unclear D gene. The germline V gene has CDR1 SGHVS and CDR2 FQNEAQ. The CDR3 runs 13 residues. Trimming removed 5 bases from V and 9 bases from J, with 14 bases in between. The CDR3 sequence: CASSQTRDAEQFF. In DNA, the CDR3 is TGTGCCAGCAGCCAGACTCGAGACGCTGAGCAGTTCTTC.

V and J are TRBV2 and TRBJ1-1; weak D call: TRBD1 (6 bases). V lost 5 bases to trimming and J lost 1 base, with 8 bases between them. Germline CDR1 SNHLY, CDR2 FYNNEI. This CDR3 is 13 amino acids long. In DNA form, the CDR3 reads TGTGCCAGCAGTTCGGACAGGAACACTGAAGCTTTCTTT. This encodes CASSSDRNTEAFF.

The genes are TRBV2 and TRBJ1-2; no firm D call. The V and J ends lost 5 bases and 4 bases respectively, with 14 bases between them. There are 14 residues in the CDR3. Germline CDR1 and CDR2: SNHLY and FYNNEI. The CDR3 spells CASSPSVRAYGYTF. CDR3 nucleotides: TGTGCCAGCAGTCCCTCGGTGAGGGCCTATGGCTACACCTTC.

The chain joins TRBV5-1 to TRBJ2-7; TRBD1 aligns across 7 bases. From germline, CDR1 is SGHRS and CDR2 YFSETQ. This CDR3 has 14 residues. V lost 4 bases and J lost 2; bases outside the gene matches: 6. Here the CDR3 reads CASSTRTGAYEQYF. The DNA for the CDR3 is TGCGCCAGCAGCACCCGGACAGGAGCCTACGAGCAGTACTTC.

The chain couples TRBV3-1 (or the pseudogene TRBV3-2) to TRBJ1-2; TRBD1 might be the D (6 bases). Germline loops: CDR1 LGHDT, CDR2 YNNKEL (reference sequence). Trimming left V 10 bases short and J 4 bases short, with 19 bases between. CDR3 size: 14 residues. This chain's CDR3 is CATMGAAPIYGYTF. The CDR3 coding sequence is TGTGCCACCATGGGGGCAGCTCCTATCTATGGCTACACCTTC.